Presented here are 24 T cell receptor delta chains from one specimen sequenced in a study of gamma-delta T cells after stem cell transplantation. TCRdb re-called the RT-PCR reads via CATT. The table shows 2,400 or so delta-chain clones, with roughly 46% occurring only once. The sequencing input was gamma-delta T cells. These receptor sequences come from a human donor. It is not recorded whose cells these are; they may come from a transplant donor.

Only a few counts were recorded for this clone. The V and J genes are TRDV2 and TRDJ1, with 10 nucleotides matching TRDD3. Germline CDR1 reads GEAIGNYY; CDR2 reads EKD. The J segment lost 4 bases and the V segment lost 3 bases, leaving 13 bases of the junction unmatched. The CDR3 contains 17 residues. CDR3 nucleotides: TGTGCCTGTGACCTTTTTTTTACTGGGGGATCGGACGATAAACTCATCTTT. Translated, it gives CACDLFFTGGSDDKLIF.

This clone turned up a few times. The genes are TRDV2 and TRDJ1; 9 nucleotides line up with TRDD3. The CDR3 loop spans 16 amino acids. CDR1 is GEAIGNYY and CDR2 is EKD in the germline V gene. V dropped 8 bases and J dropped 2; count of bases not matched to a gene: 14. Here the CDR3 reads CAFYWGKFHGTDKLIF. CDR3 sequence (DNA): TGTGCCTTTTACTGGGGGAAGTTTCACGGGACCGATAAACTCATCTTT.

This clone appeared a few times. The chain carries TRDV2 and TRDJ1; D is ambiguous. The CDR3 length is 13 residues. Germline assignment: CDR1 GEAIGNYY and CDR2 EKD. V lost 3 bases to trimming and J lost 9 bases, with 16 bases between them. The CDR3, as DNA: TGTGCCTGTGACCTCTTGACGGGGCGGGAACTCATCTTT. It translates to CACDLLTGRELIF.

By share of the sample, this clone is medium-sized. The rearrangement links TRDV2 to TRDJ1, with 8 nucleotides matching TRDD3. The CDR3 loop spans 16 amino acids. Germline CDR1 is GEAIGNYY and CDR2 is EKD. Unmatched junction bases numbered 10, after V lost 3 bases and J lost 2 bases. The CDR3 sequence: CACDAMGLGGTDKLIF. For the CDR3, the DNA is TGTGCCTGTGACGCCATGGGACTGGGGGGGACCGATAAACTCATCTTT.

The chain carries TRDV2 and TRDJ1; 10 positions agree with TRDD3. V shed 0 bases, J shed 0 bases, and the junction held 15 bases outside the gene matches. The CDR3 totals 20 residues. The germline CDR1 and CDR2 sequences are GEAIGNYY and EKD. The CDR3 loop reads CACDTVGPRTGGSYTDKLIF. DNA for the CDR3: TGTGCCTGTGACACCGTGGGCCCGCGTACTGGGGGATCCTACACCGATAAACTCATCTTT.

The chain uses TRDV2 and TRDJ1, with 9 bases matching TRDD3. The CDR3 extends over 18 amino acids. Germline lookup yields CDR1 GEAIGNYY and CDR2 EKD. V dropped 0 bases and J dropped 2; count of bases not matched to a gene: 12. In DNA form, the CDR3 reads TGTGCCTGTGACACCTTAGCGCGGGGATACGGACATACCGATAAACTCATCTTT. Translated: CACDTLARGYGHTDKLIF.

The rearrangement joins TRDV2 to TRDJ1; 9 nucleotides agree with TRDD3. The germline V gene has CDR1 GEAIGNYY and CDR2 EKD. Losses at the gene ends were 1 base for V and 0 bases for J; bases not matched to a gene: 11. The CDR3 sequence is 18 residues long. The CDR3 bases are TGTGCCTGTGACACGGTGACTGGGGGACGGAGGTACACCGATAAACTCATCTTT. Translated: CACDTVTGGRRYTDKLIF.

This clone is judged hyperexpanded (1% or more). The same CDR3 is also encoded by other DNA sequences in this sample. This chain uses TRDV2 with TRDJ1; 13 bases map to TRDD3. The CDR3 length is 17 residues. J was trimmed by 2 bases and V by 4 bases; bases with no gene match: 9. The germline V gene encodes CDR1 GEAIGNYY and CDR2 EKD. The CDR3 DNA sequence: TGTGCCTGTGATTCCCTTACTGGGGGATACGAGACCGATAAACTCATCTTT. Protein: CACDSLTGGYETDKLIF.

A note on this clone: This sequence is one base from a far larger clone and is likely a read error. The rearrangement uses TRDV2 and TRDJ1; 11 bases are shared with TRDD3. This CDR3 region has 22 residues. CDR1 and CDR2 (germline): GEAIGNYY, EKD. The CDR3 protein is CACDTVSYPVLGDNPYTYKLIF. In DNA form, the CDR3 reads TGTGCCTGTGACACCGTCTCCTACCCGGTACTGGGGGATAACCCTTACACCTATAAACTCATCTTT.

This clone occurred a few times. This chain joins TRDV2 and TRDJ4, with D possibly TRDD3 on 6 matching bases. V was shortened by 0 bases and J by 0 bases, with 10 bases between the two germline ends. This CDR3 is built from 14 residues. Germline V gene data show CDR1 as GEAIGNYY and CDR2 as EKD. CDR3 residues: CACDTVGGARPLIF. The CDR3 DNA follows: TGTGCCTGTGACACCGTTGGGGGGGCCAGACCCCTGATCTTT.

This clone occurred a few times. A much bigger clone sits one base away, suggesting this may be a read error. Other DNA sequences in this specimen translate into the identical CDR3. The chain employs TRDV2 and TRDJ1, with 8 bases aligning to TRDD3. The germline CDR1 and CDR2 sequences are GEAIGNYY and EKD. V dropped 0 bases and J dropped 2; count of bases not matched to a gene: 16. The CDR3 has 19 residues. The chain's CDR3 is CACDTVRLGDGRRTDKLIF. The CDR3 DNA follows: TGTGCCTGTGACACCGTTCGATTGGGGGATGGTCGCAGAACCGATAAACTCATCTTT.

This clone was counted only a few times. The V call is TRDV2, the J call TRDJ3; 13 nucleotides agree with TRDD3. There are 18 residues in the CDR3. After removal of 2 bases from V and 2 bases from J, the junction contained 2 bases not matched to a gene. Germline V gene sequence: CDR1 GEAIGNYY, CDR2 EKD. The CDR3 sequence: CACDSTGGYAWDTRQMFF. CDR3 DNA: TGTGCCTGTGACAGTACTGGGGGATACGCCTGGGACACCCGACAGATGTTTTTC.

V and J are TRDV2 and TRDJ1; TRDD3 matches at 7 bases. Per germline, CDR1 GEAIGNYY and CDR2 EKD. The length of the CDR3 is 10 residues. The CDR3 sequence: CSGDPDKLIF. In DNA, the CDR3 is TGTTCGGGGGATCCCGATAAACTCATCTTT.

Details on this clone: A far larger clone is just one base off, so this is likely a read error. Distinct nucleotide sequences in the sample also encode this CDR3. The V call is TRDV2, the J call TRDJ1; the match to TRDD3 covers 11 bases. This CDR3 has 13 residues. Germline CDR1 is GEAIGNYY and CDR2 is EKD. J gave up 12 bases and V 3 bases, and 8 bases lay outside the gene matches. The CDR3 DNA sequence: TGTGCCTGTGACTCAATCCTGGGGGATACCGTCATCTTT. It specifies CACDSILGDTVIF.

V and J are TRDV2 and TRDJ1, with TRDD3 identical over 13 bases. The V segment lost 0 bases and the J segment 0 bases; nucleotides outside the gene matches: 18. The CDR3 runs 22 residues. CDR1 is GEAIGNYY, CDR2 EKD, per germline. The CDR3, as DNA: TGTGCCTGTGACACCCTTCCGCCGCGCCCCACTGGGGGATACGAGTACACCGATAAACTCATCTTT. It yields the protein CACDTLPPRPTGGYEYTDKLIF.

The J gene is TRDJ1, the V gene TRDV2, with D possibly being TRDD3 (5 bases). This CDR3 spans 18 amino acids. The V gene lost 0 bases and the J gene lost 0 bases, with 19 bases spanning the gap. The germline CDR1 and CDR2 sequences are GEAIGNYY and EKD. The CDR3 coding sequence is TGTGCCTGTGACACCGTTAAAGCCCCGGGGGTTAACACCGATAAACTCATCTTT. Its protein product is CACDTVKAPGVNTDKLIF.

The chain combines TRDV1 with TRDJ1, with 7 bases identical to TRDD3. This CDR3 has 18 amino acids. Trimming cost V 11 bases and J 0 bases; bases outside gene matches: 21. Germline CDR1 TSWWSYY, CDR2 QGS. The CDR3 sequence is CAFQTGWGPSTYTDKLIF. The CDR3 coding sequence is TGTGCTTTCCAAACTGGCTGGGGGCCCTCAACGTACACCGATAAACTCATCTTT.

The chain employs TRDV2 and TRDJ1, with a possible D match to TRDD3 (6 bases). Germline loops: CDR1 GEAIGNYY, CDR2 EKD. Trimming left V 0 bases short and J 1 base short, with 17 bases between. The CDR3 spans 17 residues. Written as DNA, the CDR3 is TGTGCCTGTGACACCGTTGGGGGTTCCACTTTCACCGATAAACTCATCTTT. Amino acids: CACDTVGGSTFTDKLIF.

Turning to this clone: Other DNA sequences in the sample encode the same CDR3. This sequence joins TRDV2 and TRDJ1, with D tentatively TRDD3 (5 bases). This CDR3 contains 17 residues. With 1 base removed from V and 5 bases from J, the gap between germline ends came to 22 bases. Per the germline V gene, CDR1 is GEAIGNYY and CDR2 is EKD. The CDR3 sequence: CACDTLLGEGGADKLIF. The CDR3 DNA is TGTGCCTGTGACACTCTACTCGGCGAGGGGGGGGCAGATAAACTCATCTTT.

In its sample, this clone was seen a few times. V and J are TRDV2 and TRDJ1; TRDD3 is a possible D gene (5 bases). CDR1 and CDR2 (germline): GEAIGNYY, EKD. Between the trimmed V and J ends, which lost 3 bases and 4 bases, there was a span of 17 bases. This CDR3 has 15 amino acids. In DNA, the CDR3 is TGTGCCTGTGACCCTGTTGAGATACAAAACGATAAACTCATCTTT. As protein: CACDPVEIQNDKLIF.

As concerns this clone: A much larger clonotype is one base distant, so this may be a read error. This rearrangement joins TRDV2 to TRDJ1; the D gene is possibly TRDD3 (6 bases). Trimming took 3 bases from V and 12 from J, leaving 19 bases between them. This CDR3 contains 13 residues. The germline CDR1 and CDR2 sequences are GEAIGNYY and EKD. CDR3 loop: CACDSILVDTIIF. In DNA, the CDR3 is TGTGCCTGTGACTCAATACTGGTGGATACCATCATCTTT.

The chain links TRDV2 to TRDJ1; D may be TRDD3 (6 bases). V shed 0 bases and J shed 5 bases, with 21 bases lying between them. Germline CDR1 GEAIGNYY, CDR2 EKD. The length of the CDR3 is 17 residues. Here the CDR3 reads CACDTVLGTKTDDKLIF. CDR3 sequence (DNA): TGTGCCTGTGACACCGTGCTGGGGACCAAGACCGATGATAAACTCATCTTT.

J is TRDJ1 and V is TRDV2; 10 bases agree with TRDD3. Germline assignment: CDR1 GEAIGNYY and CDR2 EKD. The CDR3 has 19 amino acids. V was clipped by 2 bases and J by 0 bases; unmatched bases: 14. Here the CDR3 reads CACDKLLGDSTPYTDKLIF. The CDR3 region has the DNA TGTGCCTGTGACAAATTACTGGGGGATTCTACACCGTACACCGATAAACTCATCTTT.

This clone was counted once. The rearrangement links TRDV2 to TRDJ1; TRDD3 matches at 9 bases. This CDR3 has 17 amino acids. Germline V gives CDR1 GEAIGNYY, CDR2 EKD. Germline trimming cut 3 bases from V and 3 bases from J; bases unmatched to any gene: 13. CDR3 DNA sequence: TGTGCCTGTGACCCGCTGGGGGATCAGGTCAGGGCCGATAAACTCATCTTT. This translates into CACDPLGDQVRADKLIF.